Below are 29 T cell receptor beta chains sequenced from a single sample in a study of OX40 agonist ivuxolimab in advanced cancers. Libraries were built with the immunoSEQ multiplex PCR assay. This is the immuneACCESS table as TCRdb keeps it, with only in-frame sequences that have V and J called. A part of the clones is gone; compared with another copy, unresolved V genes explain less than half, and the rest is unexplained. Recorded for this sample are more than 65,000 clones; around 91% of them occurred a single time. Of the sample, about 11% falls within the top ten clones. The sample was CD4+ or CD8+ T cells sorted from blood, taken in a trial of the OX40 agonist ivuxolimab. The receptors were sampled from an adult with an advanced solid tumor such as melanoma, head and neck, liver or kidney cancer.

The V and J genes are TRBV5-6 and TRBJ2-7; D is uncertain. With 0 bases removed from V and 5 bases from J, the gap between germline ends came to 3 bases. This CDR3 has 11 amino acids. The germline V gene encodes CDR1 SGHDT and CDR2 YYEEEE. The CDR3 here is CASSLDHEQYF. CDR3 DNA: TGTGCCAGCAGCTTGGACCACGAGCAGTACTTC.

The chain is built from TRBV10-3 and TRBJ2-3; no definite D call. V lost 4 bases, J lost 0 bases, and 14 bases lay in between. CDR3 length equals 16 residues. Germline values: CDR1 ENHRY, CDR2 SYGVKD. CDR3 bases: TGTGCCATCAGTGCGGTCGGATCATCTAGCACAGATACGCAGTATTTT. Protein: CAISAVGSSSTDTQYF.

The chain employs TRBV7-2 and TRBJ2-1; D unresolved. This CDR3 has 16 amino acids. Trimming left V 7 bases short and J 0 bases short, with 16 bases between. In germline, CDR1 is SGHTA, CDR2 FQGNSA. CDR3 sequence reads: CASNPRPGRSYNEQFF. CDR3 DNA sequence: TGTGCCAGCAATCCTCGCCCCGGACGCTCCTACAATGAGCAGTTCTTC. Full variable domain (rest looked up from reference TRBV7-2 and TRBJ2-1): GAGVSQSPSNKVTEKGKDVELRCDPISGHTALYWYRQSLGQGLEFLIYFQGNSAPDKSGLPSDRFSAERTGGSVSTLTIQRTQQEDSAVYLCASNPRPGRSYNEQFFGPGTRLTVL.

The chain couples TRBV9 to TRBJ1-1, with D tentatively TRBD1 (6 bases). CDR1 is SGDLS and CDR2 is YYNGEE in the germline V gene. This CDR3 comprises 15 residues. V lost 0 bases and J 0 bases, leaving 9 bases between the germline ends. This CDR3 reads CASSVGGRLNTEAFF. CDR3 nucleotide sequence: TGTGCCAGCAGCGTAGGGGGGCGCCTGAACACTGAAGCTTTCTTT.

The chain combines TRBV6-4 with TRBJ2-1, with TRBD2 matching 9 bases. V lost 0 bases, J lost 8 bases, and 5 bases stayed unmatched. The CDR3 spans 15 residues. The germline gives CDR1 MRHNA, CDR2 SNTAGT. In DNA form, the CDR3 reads TGTGCCAGCAGTGACTCGGGACTAGCTCTGGATGAGCAGTTCTTC. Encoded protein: CASSDSGLALDEQFF.

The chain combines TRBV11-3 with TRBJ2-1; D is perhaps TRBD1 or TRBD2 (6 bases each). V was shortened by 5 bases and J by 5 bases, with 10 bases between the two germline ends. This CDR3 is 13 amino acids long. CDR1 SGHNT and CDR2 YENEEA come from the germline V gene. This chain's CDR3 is CASSLGGHNEQFF. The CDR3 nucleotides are TGTGCCAGCAGCCTGGGGGGCCACAATGAGCAGTTCTTC.

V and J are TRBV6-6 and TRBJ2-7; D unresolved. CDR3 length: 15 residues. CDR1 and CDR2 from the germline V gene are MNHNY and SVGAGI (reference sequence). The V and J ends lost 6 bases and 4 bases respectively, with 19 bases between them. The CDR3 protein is CASRTGRSSQYEQYF. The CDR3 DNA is TGTGCCAGCAGAACTGGACGGAGCAGCCAATACGAGCAGTACTTC.

The CDR3 reads CASSLAPRREGNTQYF. CDR3 DNA sequence: TGTGCCAGCAGCTTAGCCCCTCGGCGGGAAGGGAATACGCAGTATTTT. V and J are TRBV11-3 and TRBJ2-3, with TRBD2 as a possible D gene (6 bases). The CDR3 has 16 residues. CDR1 is SGHNT and CDR2 is YENEEA in the germline V gene. V shed 1 base and J shed 7 bases, with 18 bases lying between them.

The CDR3 reads CASSYSASTDTQYF. The CDR3 DNA is TGTGCCAGCAGTTACTCGGCTAGTACAGATACGCAGTATTTT. The chain employs TRBV6-5 and TRBJ2-3; no reliable D call. This CDR3 is built from 14 residues. The V and J ends lost 0 bases and 3 bases respectively, with 7 bases between them. Germline assignment: CDR1 MNHEY and CDR2 SVGAGI.

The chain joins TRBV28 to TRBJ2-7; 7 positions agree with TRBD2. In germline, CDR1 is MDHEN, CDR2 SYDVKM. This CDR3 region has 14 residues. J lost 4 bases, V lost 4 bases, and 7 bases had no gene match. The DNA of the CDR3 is TGTGCCAGCAGTTCACCGACTAGCCCTTACGAGCAGTACTTC. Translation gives CASSSPTSPYEQYF.

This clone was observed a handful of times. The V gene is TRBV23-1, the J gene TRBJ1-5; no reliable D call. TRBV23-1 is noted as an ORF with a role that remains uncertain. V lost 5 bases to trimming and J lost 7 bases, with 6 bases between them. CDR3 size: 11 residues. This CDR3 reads CASSFGQPQHF. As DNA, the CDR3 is TGCGCCAGCAGTTTTGGACAGCCCCAGCATTTT.

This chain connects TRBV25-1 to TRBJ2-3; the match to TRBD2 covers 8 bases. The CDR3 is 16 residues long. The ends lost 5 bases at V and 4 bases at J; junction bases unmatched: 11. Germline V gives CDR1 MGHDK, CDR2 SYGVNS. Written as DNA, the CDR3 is TGTGCCAGCAGTCCCCGGACTAGCCGCACGTCAGATACGCAGTATTTT. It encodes CASSPRTSRTSDTQYF.

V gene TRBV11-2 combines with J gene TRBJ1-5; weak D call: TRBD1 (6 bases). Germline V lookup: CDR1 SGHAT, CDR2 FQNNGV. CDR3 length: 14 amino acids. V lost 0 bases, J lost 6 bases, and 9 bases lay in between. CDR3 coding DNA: TGTGCCAGCAGCTTAGATGGGGGCACTCAGCCCCAGCATTTT. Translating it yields CASSLDGGTQPQHF.

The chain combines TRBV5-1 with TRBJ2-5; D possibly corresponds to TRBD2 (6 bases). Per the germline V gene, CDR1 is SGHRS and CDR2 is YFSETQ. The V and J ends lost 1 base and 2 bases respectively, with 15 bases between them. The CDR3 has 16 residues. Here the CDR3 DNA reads TGCGCCAGCAGCTTGTTGGGTGGGGGGTTACAAGAGACCCAGTACTTC. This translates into CASSLLGGGLQETQYF.

The CDR3: CASSQYLAGNSYNEQFF. The CDR3 DNA sequence: TGCGCCAGCAGCCAATACCTTGCGGGGAACTCCTACAATGAGCAGTTCTTC. This rearrangement joins TRBV4-3 to TRBJ2-1; maybe TRBD2 (6 bases). The CDR3 contains 17 residues. The V gene's germline CDR1 is LGHNA and CDR2 YSLEER. Trimming cost V 2 bases and J 0 bases, with 14 bases left between them.

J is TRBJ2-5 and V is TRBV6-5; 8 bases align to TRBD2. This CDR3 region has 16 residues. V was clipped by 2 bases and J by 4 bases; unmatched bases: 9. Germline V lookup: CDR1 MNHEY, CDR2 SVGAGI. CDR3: CASSYGAGVLGETQYF. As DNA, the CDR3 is TGTGCCAGCAGTTACGGAGCGGGAGTTCTGGGAGAGACCCAGTACTTC.

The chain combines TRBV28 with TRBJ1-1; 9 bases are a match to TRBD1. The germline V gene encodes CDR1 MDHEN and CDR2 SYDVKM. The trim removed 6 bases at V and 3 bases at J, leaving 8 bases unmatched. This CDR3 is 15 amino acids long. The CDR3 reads CASSRPGTGYTEAFF. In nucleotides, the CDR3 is TGTGCCAGCAGCCGTCCCGGGACAGGGTACACTGAAGCTTTCTTT.

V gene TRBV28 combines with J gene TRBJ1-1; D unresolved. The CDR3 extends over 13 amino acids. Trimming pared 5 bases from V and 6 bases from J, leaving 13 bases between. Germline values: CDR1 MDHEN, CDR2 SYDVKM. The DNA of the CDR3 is TGTGCCAGCAGTGGCCCAAAAACATCTGAAGCTTTCTTT. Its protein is CASSGPKTSEAFF.

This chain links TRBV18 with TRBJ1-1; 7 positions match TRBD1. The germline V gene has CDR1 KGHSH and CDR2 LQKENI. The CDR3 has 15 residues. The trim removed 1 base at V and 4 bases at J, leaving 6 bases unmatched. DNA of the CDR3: TGTGCCAGCTCACCACTATCGACAGGGCGCACTGAAGCTTTCTTT. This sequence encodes CASSPLSTGRTEAFF.

The CDR3 here is CASSPSGRLYNEQFF. Here the CDR3 DNA reads TGTGCCAGCAGCCCTAGCGGGAGGTTGTACAATGAGCAGTTCTTC. V gene TRBV28 combines with J gene TRBJ2-1; 11 nucleotides agree with TRBD2. This CDR3 comprises 15 residues. From germline, CDR1 is MDHEN and CDR2 SYDVKM. V was clipped by 6 bases and J by 4 bases; unmatched bases: 5.

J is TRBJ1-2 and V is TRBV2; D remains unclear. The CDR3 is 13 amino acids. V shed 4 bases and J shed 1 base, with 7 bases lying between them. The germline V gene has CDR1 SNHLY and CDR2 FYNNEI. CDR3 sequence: CASSGTYNYGYTF. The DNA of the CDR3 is TGTGCCAGCAGTGGGACGTATAACTATGGCTACACCTTC.

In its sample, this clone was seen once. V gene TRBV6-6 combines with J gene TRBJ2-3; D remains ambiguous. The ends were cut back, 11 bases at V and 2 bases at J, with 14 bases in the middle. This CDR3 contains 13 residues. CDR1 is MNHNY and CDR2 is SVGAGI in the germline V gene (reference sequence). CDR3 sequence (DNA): TGTGCCTCCAAGCATGATTCCACAGATACGCAGTATTTT. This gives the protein CASKHDSTDTQYF.

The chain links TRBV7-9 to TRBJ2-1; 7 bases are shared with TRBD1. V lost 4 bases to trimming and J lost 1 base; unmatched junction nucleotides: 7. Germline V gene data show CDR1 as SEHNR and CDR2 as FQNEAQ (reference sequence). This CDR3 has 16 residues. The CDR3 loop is CASSSVEGASYNEQFF. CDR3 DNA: TGTGCCAGCAGCTCAGTAGAGGGGGCATCCTACAATGAGCAGTTCTTC. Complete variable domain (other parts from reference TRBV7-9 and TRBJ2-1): DTGVSQNPRHKITKRGQNVTFRCDPISEHNRLYWYRQTLGQGPEFLTYFQNEAQLEKSRLLSDRFSAERPKGSFSTLEIQRTEQGDSAMYLCASSSVEGASYNEQFFGPGTRLTVL.

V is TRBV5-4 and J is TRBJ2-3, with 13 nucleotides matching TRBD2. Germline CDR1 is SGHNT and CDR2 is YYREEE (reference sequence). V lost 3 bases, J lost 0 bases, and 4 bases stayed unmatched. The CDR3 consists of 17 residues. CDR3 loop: CASSSGLAGLSTDTQYF. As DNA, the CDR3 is TGTGCCAGCAGCTCGGGACTAGCGGGACTTAGCACAGATACGCAGTATTTT.

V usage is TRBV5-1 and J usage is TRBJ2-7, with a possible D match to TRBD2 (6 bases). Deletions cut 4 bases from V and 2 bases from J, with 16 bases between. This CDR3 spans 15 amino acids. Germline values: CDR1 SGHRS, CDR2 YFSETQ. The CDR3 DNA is TGCGCCAGCAGCCCCGTGGCGGGGTCAGCCTACGAGCAGTACTTC. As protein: CASSPVAGSAYEQYF.

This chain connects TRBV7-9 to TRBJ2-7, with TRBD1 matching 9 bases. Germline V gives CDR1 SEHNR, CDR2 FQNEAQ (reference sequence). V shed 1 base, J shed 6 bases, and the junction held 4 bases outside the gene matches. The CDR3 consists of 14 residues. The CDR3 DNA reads TGTGCCAGCAGCTTAGGGACAGGGGTGGTCGAGCAGTACTTC. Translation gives CASSLGTGVVEQYF.

CDR3 in amino acids: CASRETGTYEQYF. The CDR3 coding sequence is TGTGCCAGCAGGGAGACAGGCACCTACGAGCAGTACTTC. The chain uses TRBV2 and TRBJ2-7; possibly TRBD1 for D (6 bases). Germline V gives CDR1 SNHLY, CDR2 FYNNEI. There are 13 residues in the CDR3. Trimming left V 6 bases short and J 2 bases short, with 11 bases between.

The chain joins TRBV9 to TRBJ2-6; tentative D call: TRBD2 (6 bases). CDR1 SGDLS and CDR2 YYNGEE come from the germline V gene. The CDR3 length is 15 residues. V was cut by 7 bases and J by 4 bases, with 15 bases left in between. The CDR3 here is CASSPSGFGANVLTF. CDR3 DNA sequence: TGTGCCAGCTCCCCAAGCGGGTTCGGGGCCAACGTCCTGACTTTC.

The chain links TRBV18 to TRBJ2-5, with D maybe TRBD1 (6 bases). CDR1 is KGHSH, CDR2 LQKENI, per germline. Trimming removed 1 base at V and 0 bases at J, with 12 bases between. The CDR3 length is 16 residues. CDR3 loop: CASSPQGGPHQETQYF. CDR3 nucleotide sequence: TGTGCCAGCTCACCACAAGGGGGTCCCCACCAAGAGACCCAGTACTTC.